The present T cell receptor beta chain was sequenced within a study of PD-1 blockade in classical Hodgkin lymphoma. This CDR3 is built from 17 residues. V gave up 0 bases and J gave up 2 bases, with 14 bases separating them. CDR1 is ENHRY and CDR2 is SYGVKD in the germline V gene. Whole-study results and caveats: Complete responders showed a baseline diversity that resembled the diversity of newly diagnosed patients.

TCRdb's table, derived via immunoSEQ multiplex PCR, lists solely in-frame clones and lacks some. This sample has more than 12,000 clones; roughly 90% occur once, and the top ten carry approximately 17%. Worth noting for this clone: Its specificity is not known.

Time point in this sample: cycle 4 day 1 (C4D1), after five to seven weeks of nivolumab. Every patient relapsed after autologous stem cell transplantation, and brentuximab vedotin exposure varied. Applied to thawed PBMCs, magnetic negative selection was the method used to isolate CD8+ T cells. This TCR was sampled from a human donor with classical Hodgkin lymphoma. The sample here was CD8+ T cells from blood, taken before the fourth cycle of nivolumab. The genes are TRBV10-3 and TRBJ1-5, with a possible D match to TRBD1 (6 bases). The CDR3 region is CAISESTTGSGNQPQHF. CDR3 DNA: TGTGCCATCAGTGAGTCGACAACAGGGTCGGGCAATCAGCCCCAGCATTTT.